This is a list of T cell receptor beta chains from one sample in a study of CD8 T cells in Susac syndrome. In TCRdb, the immunoSEQ multiplex PCR reads were re-called with MiXCR into one record per CDR3 protein. The profile shows roughly 200,000 distinct CDR3 sequences, approximately 94% of them singletons. The source material was CD4+ T cells from PBMCs. All receptors derive from a human donor with Susac syndrome. CDR3s include the opening cysteine and the closing phenylalanine or tryptophan. A D gene is named only where the DNA matches it firmly. Clone size, where shown, is once, few, many, or a class for clones that have expanded.

clone_size j_call v_call d_call cdr3_aa cdr3_nt
once TRBJ2-5 TRBV9 TRBD2 CASSVGTSRETQYF TGTGCCAGCAGCGTTGGGACTAGCCGTGAGACCCAGTACTTC
few TRBJ1-1 TRBV12-3/TRBV12-4 - CASSFKGDTEAFF TGTGCCAGCAGTTTTAAAGGGGACACTGAAGCTTTCTTT
- TRBJ2-5 TRBV7-3 TRBD2 CASSLGGLGGETQYF TGTGCCAGCAGCTTAGGTGGACTAGGAGGGGAGACCCAGTACTTC
- TRBJ1-2 TRBV28 - CASSRDPYGYTF TGTGCCAGCAGTCGGGATCCCTATGGCTACACCTTC
- TRBJ2-7 TRBV6-5 - CASSRGELHEQYF TGTGCCAGCAGTAGGGGAGAACTCCACGAGCAGTACTTC
once TRBJ1-2 TRBV20-1 - CSAHDAGLGYTF TGCAGTGCCCATGACGCCGGGCTCGGCTACACCTTC
- TRBJ1-2 TRBV23-1 TRBD1 CASSQSQSSDRRYGYTF TGCGCCAGCAGTCAATCCCAAAGTTCGGACAGGCGCTATGGCTACACCTTC
once TRBJ2-5 TRBV6-6 - CASSYSSLGGQETQYF TGTGCCAGCAGTTACTCCAGCCTGGGGGGCCAAGAGACCCAGTACTTC
- TRBJ1-6 TRBV27 TRBD1 CASSLSRQGRSYNSPLHF TGTGCCAGCAGTTTATCACGACAGGGTCGCTCCTATAATTCACCCCTCCACTTT
- TRBJ1-2 TRBV5-1 - CASSVLGHEAGGYTF TGCGCCAGCAGCGTTTTGGGGCATGAAGCAGGGGGCTACACCTTC
- TRBJ2-1 TRBV4-3 - CASSQDRASSNEQFF TGCGCCAGCAGCCAAGATCGGGCGAGCTCCAATGAGCAGTTCTTC